This T cell receptor (beta chain) was sequenced in a study of shared clonotypes between healthy human individuals. CDR3 length: 12 amino acids. Germline CDR1 reads PRHDT; CDR2 reads FYEKMQ (reference sequence). The V end was cut by 8 bases, the J end by 1 base, with 9 bases between. This clone was counted between two and nine times. Its antigen is undetermined. Study observations and caveats: It was observed that 5% to 6.5% of naive CD4 clonotypes were shared across a few donors. Genetic and exposure-history diversity was limited by the small donor number.

CD8 memory merged CD45RO+ with CCR7-negative CD45RA+ TemRA cells. Some clones are missing from TCRdb's copy, which holds only in-frame ones; the method was immunoSEQ multiplex PCR. The sample yields under 350,000 clones, around 90% seen once. Sequences were obtained from memory CD8+ T cells sorted from blood. Specified subset: CD45RO+ cells pooled with CCR7-negative TemRA cells. The chain links TRBV13 to TRBJ2-7; either TRBD1 or TRBD2 may supply D (6 bases each). The sequence derives from a young man in good health. The CDR3 sequence is CASAGQSYEQYF. For the CDR3, the DNA is TGTGCCAGCGCGGGACAATCCTACGAGCAGTACTTC.